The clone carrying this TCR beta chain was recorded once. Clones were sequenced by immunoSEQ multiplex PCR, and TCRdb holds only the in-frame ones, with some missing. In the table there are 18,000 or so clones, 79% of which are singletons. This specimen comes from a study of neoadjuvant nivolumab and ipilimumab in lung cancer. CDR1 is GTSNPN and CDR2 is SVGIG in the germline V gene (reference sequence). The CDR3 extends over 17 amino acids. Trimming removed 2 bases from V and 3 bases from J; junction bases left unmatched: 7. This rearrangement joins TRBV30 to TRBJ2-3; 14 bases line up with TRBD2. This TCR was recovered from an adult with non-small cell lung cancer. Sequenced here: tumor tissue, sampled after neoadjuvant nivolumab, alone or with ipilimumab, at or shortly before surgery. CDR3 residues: CAWSQGTSGGLTDTQYF. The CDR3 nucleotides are TGTGCCTGGAGTCAGGGGACTAGCGGGGGTCTTACAGATACGCAGTATTTT.